The 31 T cell receptor beta chains below come from one sample, sequenced in a study of glioma-infiltrating T cells after dendritic cell vaccination. Clones were read by immunoSEQ multiplex PCR, and TCRdb kept only the in-frame ones, dropping some. The sample comprises about 96,000 clones, over 60% of which are singletons, and around 6% rests with the top ten. This material consisted of blood, taken before dendritic cell vaccination. The receptors shown here come from a human donor with glioblastoma.

The chain links TRBV5-4 to TRBJ2-3; D is possibly TRBD2 (5 bases). From germline, CDR1 is SGHNT and CDR2 YYREEE (reference sequence). This CDR3 region has 13 residues. V was shortened by 4 bases and J by 3 bases, with 9 bases between the two germline ends. In nucleotides, the CDR3 is TGTGCCAGCAGCCCCCCGGGGACAGATACGCAGTATTTT. Translating it yields CASSPPGTDTQYF.

The chain joins TRBV19 to TRBJ2-7; TRBD1 matches 10 bases. The trim removed 4 bases at V and 1 base at J, leaving 13 bases unmatched. The CDR3 loop spans 18 amino acids. Germline CDR1 LNHDA, CDR2 SQIVND (reference sequence). CDR3 region: CASSTDSDRGPTSYEQYF. The CDR3 DNA reads TGTGCCAGTAGTACCGACTCCGACAGGGGGCCTACGTCCTACGAGCAGTACTTC.

The chain couples TRBV2 to TRBJ1-2; TRBD1 agrees at 7 bases. V was pared by 7 bases and J by 2 bases, with 4 bases of the junction left unmatched. The CDR3 runs 13 residues. Germline CDR1 and CDR2: SNHLY and FYNNEI. CDR3 sequence reads: CASNYRGNYGYTF. The CDR3 DNA follows: TGTGCCAGCAATTACAGGGGAAACTATGGCTACACCTTC.

V is TRBV18 and J is TRBJ1-2, with 8 bases aligning to TRBD1. Germline V gene data show CDR1 as KGHSH and CDR2 as LQKENI. The CDR3 is 13 amino acids. With V trimmed by 4 bases and J by 3 bases, 1 base remained unmatched. The CDR3 region has the DNA TGTGCCAGCTCACAGGACAGGGACTATGGCTACACCTTC. This encodes CASSQDRDYGYTF. The variable domain in full, with the rest retrieved from reference TRBV18 and TRBJ1-2, is NAGVMQNPRHLVRRRGQEARLRCSPMKGHSHVYWYRQLPEEGLKFMVYLQKENIIDESGMPKERFSAEFPKEGPSILRIQQVVRGDSAAYFCASSQDRDYGYTFGSGTRLTVV.

This chain uses TRBV6-6 with TRBJ1-2; D is perhaps TRBD1 (6 bases). The CDR3 length is 12 residues. Germline V gives CDR1 MNHNY, CDR2 SVGAGI (reference sequence). Trimming removed 4 bases from V and 7 bases from J, with 10 bases in between. CDR3 loop: CASSSNRVGYTF. The CDR3 DNA sequence: TGTGCCAGCAGTTCCAACAGGGTTGGCTACACCTTC.

The chain couples TRBV9 to TRBJ2-1; TRBD2 matches at 13 bases. The germline V gene encodes CDR1 SGDLS and CDR2 YYNGEE. The V gene end was trimmed by 2 bases and the J gene end by 2 bases; junction bases not matched to a gene: 4. The CDR3 spans 17 residues. CDR3 protein: CASSVGLAGAPYNEQFF. Written as DNA, the CDR3 is TGTGCCAGCAGCGTTGGACTAGCGGGAGCACCCTACAATGAGCAGTTCTTC.

The chain joins TRBV19 to TRBJ1-5, with D possibly matching TRBD1 (6 bases). CDR3 length: 14 residues. CDR1 is LNHDA and CDR2 is SQIVND in the germline V gene (reference sequence). V was cut by 7 bases and J by 3 bases, with 13 bases left in between. CDR3 residues: CASTTGQYNQPQHF. CDR3 DNA: TGTGCCAGTACCACAGGGCAGTACAATCAGCCCCAGCATTTT.

The chain uses TRBV28 and TRBJ2-7; tentatively, D is TRBD2 (5 bases). The CDR3 spans 15 residues. Between the trimmed V and J ends, which lost 1 base and 0 bases, there was a span of 10 bases. The germline V gene has CDR1 MDHEN and CDR2 SYDVKM. CDR3 amino acids: CASSLYGKSSYEQYF. DNA of the CDR3: TGTGCCAGCAGTTTATACGGGAAGAGCTCCTACGAGCAGTACTTC.

CDR3: CSVDGGATDTQYF. CDR3 DNA: TGCAGCGTTGACGGCGGGGCCACAGATACGCAGTATTTT. The V and J genes are TRBV29-1 and TRBJ2-3, with D possibly matching TRBD2 (6 bases). The CDR3 runs 13 residues. Looked up from germline, CDR1 is SQVTM and CDR2 is ANQGSEA. With 3 bases removed from V and 2 bases from J, the gap between germline ends came to 9 bases.

The chain links TRBV30 to TRBJ1-2; 7 bases agree with TRBD1. J gave up 4 bases and V 1 base, and 3 bases lay outside the gene matches. In germline, CDR1 is GTSNPN, CDR2 SVGIG (reference sequence). The CDR3 length is 13 residues. CDR3 coding DNA: TGTGCCTGGAGTGCGGGACAGTCCTATGGCTACACCTTC. It codes for CAWSAGQSYGYTF. Filled out from reference TRBV30 and TRBJ1-2, the complete variable domain reads SQTIHQWPATLVQPVGSPLSLECTVEGTSNPNLYWYRQAAGRGLQLLFYSVGIGQISSEVPQNLSASRPQDRQFILSSKKLLLSDSGFYLCAWSAGQSYGYTFGSGTRLTVV.

V is TRBV5-1 and J is TRBJ2-5; TRBD1 might be the D (5 bases). CDR1 and CDR2 (germline): SGHRS, YFSETQ. CDR3 length: 15 residues. Trimming cost V 2 bases and J 2 bases, with 13 bases left between them. The CDR3 DNA reads TGCGCCAGCAGCTTTCAGGGCAGGGTACAAGAGACCCAGTACTTC. Translating gives CASSFQGRVQETQYF.

The V call is TRBV30, the J call TRBJ1-1, with 8 nucleotides matching TRBD1. Germline V gene sequence: CDR1 GTSNPN, CDR2 SVGIG (reference sequence). This CDR3 is 11 amino acids long. V gave up 0 bases and J gave up 10 bases; unmatched junction bases: 1. The CDR3 DNA sequence: TGTGCCTGGAGTGTAACAGGGGGAGCTTTCTTT. This codes for CAWSVTGGAFF.

CDR3 amino acids: CASSFLAGDYEQYF. The DNA of the CDR3 is TGTGCCAGCAGTTTCCTAGCGGGAGATTACGAGCAGTACTTC. The V and J genes are TRBV28 and TRBJ2-7, with 10 bases lining up with TRBD2. The trim removed 3 bases at V and 4 bases at J, leaving 3 bases unmatched. This CDR3 region has 14 residues. Germline assignment: CDR1 MDHEN and CDR2 SYDVKM.

This clone has a single count. V is TRBV11-3 and J is TRBJ2-2; maybe TRBD1 (5 bases). CDR3 length: 14 amino acids. Germline lookup yields CDR1 SGHNT and CDR2 YENEEA. V lost 6 bases to trimming and J lost 1 base, with 9 bases between them. CDR3 protein: CASSSGWNTGELFF. The CDR3 bases are TGTGCCAGCAGTTCAGGGTGGAACACCGGGGAGCTGTTTTTT.

The gene calls are TRBV6-5 and TRBJ2-1; the match to TRBD1 covers 9 bases. From germline, CDR1 is MNHEY and CDR2 SVGAGI. V lost 5 bases, J lost 9 bases, and 5 bases stayed unmatched. The CDR3 contains 13 residues. The CDR3 sequence is CASSEDRGGEQFF. CDR3 in DNA: TGTGCCAGCAGTGAGGACAGGGGAGGTGAGCAGTTCTTC.

V and J are TRBV9 and TRBJ1-2; TRBD1 aligns across 7 bases. V lost 3 bases and J lost 3; bases outside the gene matches: 20. The CDR3 totals 19 residues. Germline values: CDR1 SGDLS, CDR2 YYNGEE. The CDR3 is CASSAHTGGTAPRDYGYTF. CDR3 nucleotides: TGTGCCAGCAGCGCCCACACGGGGGGGACAGCCCCCAGGGACTATGGCTACACCTTC. Full variable domain (outside the CDR3, taken from reference TRBV9 and TRBJ1-2): DSGVTQTPKHLITATGQRVTLRCSPRSGDLSVYWYQQSLDQGLQFLIQYYNGEERAKGNILERFSAQQFPDLHSELNLSSLELGDSALYFCASSAHTGGTAPRDYGYTFGSGTRLTVV.

The V call is TRBV28, the J call TRBJ1-2; D not certain. The CDR3 totals 15 residues. Germline CDR1 MDHEN, CDR2 SYDVKM. V lost 1 base to trimming and J lost 2 bases, with 11 bases between them. Here the CDR3 reads CASSLFLGWNYGYTF. The CDR3 bases are TGTGCCAGCAGTTTATTTCTGGGCTGGAACTATGGCTACACCTTC.

J is TRBJ2-3 and V is TRBV5-1; D might be TRBD2 (6 bases). V was pared by 4 bases and J by 1 base, with 13 bases between. This CDR3 is 15 amino acids long. From germline, CDR1 is SGHRS and CDR2 YFSETQ. In DNA form, the CDR3 reads TGCGCCAGCAGCCCAGCGCGGGGAGGCACAGATACGCAGTATTTT. It specifies CASSPARGGTDTQYF.

The V gene is TRBV6-5, the J gene TRBJ1-4, with D perhaps matching TRBD1 (6 bases). Germline V gene data show CDR1 as MNHEY and CDR2 as SVGAGI. CDR3 length: 15 amino acids. V gave up 0 bases and J gave up 13 bases, with 18 bases separating them. This chain's CDR3 is CASSYSRGPGLGLFF. DNA for the CDR3: TGTGCCAGCAGTTACTCCAGGGGACCAGGGTTAGGACTGTTTTTT.

This clone was seen more than once but under ten times. J is TRBJ2-5 and V is TRBV5-1, with TRBD2 matching 15 bases. Losses at the gene ends were 3 bases for V and 9 bases for J; bases not matched to a gene: 12. This CDR3 contains 17 residues. Germline V CDR1 and CDR2: SGHRS, YFSETQ. CDR3 nucleotides: TGCGCCAGCAGCTCCGAGTGGACTAGCGGGGGGGCCCTTGCCCAGTACTTC. Encoded protein: CASSSEWTSGGALAQYF.

This clone was observed a handful of times. The chain joins TRBV18 to TRBJ2-7; tentative D call: TRBD1 (6 bases). The CDR3 covers 17 residues. Trimming pared 4 bases from V and 3 bases from J, leaving 22 bases between. Germline CDR1 is KGHSH and CDR2 is LQKENI. The CDR3 bases are TGTGCCAGCTCACAAGGGCACGGGACAAGCTTCCACTACGAGCAGTACTTC. Translation gives CASSQGHGTSFHYEQYF.

In its sample, this clone was seen once. The chain combines TRBV28 with TRBJ2-1, with 8 bases aligning to TRBD2. The V and J ends lost 6 bases and 8 bases, in that order; junction bases with no gene match: 12. CDR3 size: 15 residues. The germline CDR1 and CDR2 sequences are MDHEN and SYDVKM. CDR3 residues: CASSSRSGTVYEQFF. The CDR3 DNA reads TGTGCCAGCAGCTCCCGTAGCGGGACCGTCTATGAGCAGTTCTTC.

This clone was detected a few times. The V and J genes are TRBV19 and TRBJ2-4, with 12 bases identical to TRBD2. CDR1 is LNHDA and CDR2 is SQIVND in the germline V gene (reference sequence). The V segment lost 7 bases and the J segment 0 bases; nucleotides outside the gene matches: 13. CDR3 size: 19 residues. The CDR3, as DNA: TGTGCCAGTAAGGAATGGGCTAGCGGGAGGGCCTCAGCCAAAAACATTCAGTACTTC. It is translated as CASKEWASGRASAKNIQYF.

V is TRBV5-4 and J is TRBJ2-1, with 13 bases aligning to TRBD2. With V trimmed by 4 bases and J by 9 bases, 10 bases remained unmatched. The length of the CDR3 is 16 residues. Germline V CDR1 and CDR2: SGHNT, YYREEE (reference sequence). The CDR3 loop is CASSPGLAGVPAEQFF. DNA of the CDR3: TGTGCCAGCAGCCCCGGACTAGCGGGGGTTCCCGCTGAGCAGTTCTTC.

J is TRBJ2-6 and V is TRBV30; TRBD1 matches at 8 bases. V lost 8 bases, J lost 1 base, and 1 base stayed unmatched. CDR1 and CDR2 (germline): GTSNPN, SVGIG (reference sequence). The CDR3 is 13 residues long. As DNA, the CDR3 is TGTGCCGGACAGGGATCTGGGGCCAACGTCCTGACTTTC. Its protein is CAGQGSGANVLTF. The full variable domain, rest sourced from reference TRBV30 and TRBJ2-6, is SQTIHQWPATLVQPVGSPLSLECTVEGTSNPNLYWYRQAAGRGLQLLFYSVGIGQISSEVPQNLSASRPQDRQFILSSKKLLLSDSGFYLCAGQGSGANVLTFGAGSRLTVL.

The gene calls are TRBV10-3 and TRBJ1-2; the match to TRBD1 covers 7 bases. V was pared by 4 bases and J by 4 bases, with 12 bases of the junction left unmatched. Germline CDR1 reads ENHRY; CDR2 reads SYGVKD. This CDR3 spans 16 amino acids. CDR3 DNA sequence: TGTGCCATCAGTGCCTCTTCCTCGGACAGGTCCTATGGCTACACCTTC. Amino acid sequence: CAISASSSDRSYGYTF.

The chain recombines TRBV18 with TRBJ2-2, with D maybe TRBD2 (6 bases). The CDR3 length is 13 residues. Trimming took off 6 bases at V and 7 bases at J, with 12 bases between the two ends. Germline CDR1 and CDR2: KGHSH and LQKENI. The CDR3 region is CASSPTAGGELFF. CDR3 nucleotides: TGTGCCAGCTCCCCTACAGCGGGCGGGGAGCTGTTTTTT.

The V call is TRBV28, the J call TRBJ2-1, with D possibly matching TRBD2 (6 bases). The CDR3 has 15 residues. V was shortened by 4 bases and J by 2 bases, with 12 bases between the two germline ends. Germline CDR1 MDHEN, CDR2 SYDVKM. Written as DNA, the CDR3 is TGTGCCAGCAGTTCCAGCGGGTCCCCCTACAATGAGCAGTTCTTC. As protein: CASSSSGSPYNEQFF.

V gene TRBV19 combines with J gene TRBJ2-7; TRBD1 aligns across 8 bases. The J segment lost 0 bases and the V segment lost 8 bases, leaving 12 bases of the junction unmatched. The CDR3 is 16 amino acids. The germline V gene has CDR1 LNHDA and CDR2 SQIVND (reference sequence). CDR3 amino acids: CASSGGAAKSSYEQYF. The DNA of the CDR3 is TGTGCCAGTTCAGGGGGCGCGGCAAAAAGCTCCTACGAGCAGTACTTC.

In this sample, this clone turned up a few times. The CDR3 spells CASSYGGALYEQYF. DNA of the CDR3: TGTGCCAGCAGTTACGGCGGGGCACTCTACGAGCAGTACTTC. The rearrangement joins TRBV6-6 to TRBJ2-7; weak D call: TRBD2 (6 bases). The CDR3 consists of 14 residues. Germline values: CDR1 MNHNY, CDR2 SVGAGI (reference sequence). V gave up 2 bases and J gave up 3 bases, with 11 bases separating them.

As regards this clone: This CDR3 is missing its conserved last phenylalanine or tryptophan, likely due to a read error. The chain is built from TRBV6-1 and TRBJ1-2, with 7 nucleotides matching TRBD1. V lost 2 bases to trimming and J lost 8 bases; unmatched junction nucleotides: 17. Germline-derived CDR1 and CDR2 are MNHNS and SASEGT. CDR3 length: 17 amino acids. CDR3 sequence (DNA): TGTGCCAGCAGTGAATTCGTGAGGGGGCTTCTCGGGAGCGGCTACACCCTC. Amino acid sequence: CASSEFVRGLLGSGYTL.